The entry below gives a single T cell receptor beta chain sequence along with its context. The data were obtained in a study of blood T cell repertoires in COVID-19. Per the authors' pipeline: Researchers report that nucleated cell counts were estimated from reference gene primer amplification. Only in-frame clones appear in the TCRdb table, and some are missing; sequencing was by immunoSEQ multiplex PCR. V and J calls and clone size are as listed in that table; D and trimming were resolved from the DNA. This repertoire shows 270,000 or so clones, about 86% found once; its top ten account for around 3.5%. With 2 bases clipped from V and 2 bases from J, the junction kept 4 bases outside the gene matches. This CDR3 has 15 residues. Germline CDR1 SEHNR, CDR2 FQNEAQ (reference sequence). All enrollees were about 18 to 100 years old and from about 24 US areas. Symptom resolution, clearance, or two negative PCRs marked the recovered donors of Cohort 3.

V and J are TRBV7-9 and TRBJ2-7; the match to TRBD2 covers 9 bases. Sequences were obtained from PBMCs or T cells enriched from blood (not recorded which). The source is a man aged 45-65 years who had recovered from COVID-19. The CDR3, as DNA: TGTGCCAGCAGCTTATTAGCGGGAGAGACCTACGAGCAGTACTTC. Translating gives CASSLLAGETYEQYF. The full variable domain, in which reference TRBV7-9 and TRBJ2-7 provide the parts outside the CDR3, is DTGVSQNPRHKITKRGQNVTFRCDPISEHNRLYWYRQTLGQGPEFLTYFQNEAQLEKSRLLSDRFSAERPKGSFSTLEIQRTEQGDSAMYLCASSLLAGETYEQYFGPGTRLTVT.